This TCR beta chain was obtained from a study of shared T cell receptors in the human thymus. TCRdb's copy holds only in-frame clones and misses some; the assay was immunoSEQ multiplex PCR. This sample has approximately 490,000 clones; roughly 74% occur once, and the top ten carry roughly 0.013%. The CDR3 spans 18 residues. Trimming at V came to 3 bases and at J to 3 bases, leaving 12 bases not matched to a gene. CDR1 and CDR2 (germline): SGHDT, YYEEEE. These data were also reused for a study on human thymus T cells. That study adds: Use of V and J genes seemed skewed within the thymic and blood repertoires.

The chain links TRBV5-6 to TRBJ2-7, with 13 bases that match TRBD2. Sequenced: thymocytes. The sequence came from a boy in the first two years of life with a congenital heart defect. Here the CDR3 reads CASSCGTSGIGVVYEQYF. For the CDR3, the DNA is TGTGCCAGCAGCTGCGGGACTAGCGGGATCGGAGTCGTCTACGAGCAGTACTTC.